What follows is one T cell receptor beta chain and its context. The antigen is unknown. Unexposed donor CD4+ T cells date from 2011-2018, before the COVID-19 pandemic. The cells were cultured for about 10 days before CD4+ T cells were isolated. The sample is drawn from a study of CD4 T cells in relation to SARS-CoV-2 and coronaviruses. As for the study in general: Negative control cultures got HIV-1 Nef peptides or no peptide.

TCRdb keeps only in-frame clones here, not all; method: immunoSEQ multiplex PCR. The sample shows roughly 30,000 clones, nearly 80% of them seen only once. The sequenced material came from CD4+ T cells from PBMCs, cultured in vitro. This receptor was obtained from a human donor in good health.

The CDR3 DNA sequence: TGTGCCAGCTCATCCCAGGTCCCCCCCGGGGAGCTGTTTTTT. Amino acids: CASSSQVPPGELFF. J is TRBJ2-2 and V is TRBV18; D gene unclear. The length of the CDR3 is 14 residues. V was shortened by 5 bases and J by 6 bases, with 13 bases between the two germline ends. Germline V gives CDR1 KGHSH, CDR2 LQKENI. The full variable domain, in which reference TRBV18 and TRBJ2-2 provide the parts outside the CDR3, is NAGVMQNPRHLVRRRGQEARLRCSPMKGHSHVYWYRQLPEEGLKFMVYLQKENIIDESGMPKERFSAEFPKEGPSILRIQQVVRGDSAAYFCASSSQVPPGELFFGEGSRLTVL.